Sequencing of this T cell receptor (beta chain) was carried out in a study of immune characteristics of hereditary and idiopathic chronic pancreatitis. General notes on the study: Local pancreatic immune cells and TCRbeta repertoires were profiled in hereditary and idiopathic chronic pancreatitis and were compared with control organ donor pancreases. In total, about 5 control pancreases, roughly 7 hereditary chronic pancreatitis pancreases and roughly six idiopathic chronic pancreatitis pancreases underwent TCRbeta sequencing. The gDNA-based approach was chosen because it involved minimal in vitro experimental manipulation of pancreas-infiltrating T cells. Paper-wide results and their limitations: Compared with controls, both chronic pancreatitis groups had significantly higher TCRbeta repertoire diversity and lower clonality. Chronic pancreatitis caused by alcohol use was excluded from the study. Numbers of productive TCR rearrangements correlated positively with disease severity scores among some 12 chronic pancreatitis patients. Patient tissue was available only at the time of TPIAT, so disease duration differences may have influenced immune findings. Differences in Vbeta-Jbeta gene family usage, including TRBV10, TRBV19, TRBV23 and TRBV5, were found between hereditary and idiopathic chronic pancreatitis.

Trimming costs V 0 bases and J 1 base, and their ends lie 3 bases apart. The CDR3 holds 13 amino acids from the cysteine to the phenylalanine. The read is trimmed to its CDR3 DNA, 39 bases read in frame from base 1. The germline V gene encodes CDR1 SGHVS and CDR2 FNYEAQ. The library was produced with the immunoSEQ multiplex PCR assay. The TCRbeta CDR3 region and adjacent sequences were amplified and sequenced from pancreatic genomic DNA. Turning to the authors' computational methods: Repertoire diversity was assessed as a mean normalized Shannon-Wiener index, and productive clonality and productive rearrangement counts were also measured. The nonparametric Mann-Whitney U test was used to compare repertoire metrics between controls and chronic pancreatitis. A clonotype counted as shared when its CDR3beta sequence had identical amino acid composition and length across subjects. In TCRdb, the immuneACCESS table is reduced to in-frame sequences with V and J assigned. These tables do not hold every clone; where another copy was compared, an unresolved V gene accounts for under half, and the others remain unexplained. V and J calls and clone size are copied from that table; D and trimming were computed from the DNA. This sample is represented by fewer than 10,000 clones; roughly 77% of them were singletons. In total, the top ten clones hold 13% to 15% of the sample.

Pancreas tissue with chronic pancreatitis was obtained from patients having total pancreatectomy with islet autotransplantation (TPIAT). None of the chronic pancreatitis patients included in the study had a known history of diabetes. For TCRbeta sequencing, genomic DNA was extracted directly from bulk pancreas tissue without sorting T cells. No particular cause of disease was identified in patients with idiopathic chronic pancreatitis. Pancreas tissues from patients and organ donors were collected consecutively at two US centers. Details on this clone: Its specific antigen is unknown. The sample holds no much larger clone one base away, and base qualities are not on file.

This sequence originates from a human donor with chronic pancreatitis. The V gene is TRBV7-6 and the J gene is TRBJ1-1; a confident D gene designation cannot be given. The sequenced sample was pancreas tissue with idiopathic chronic pancreatitis. The cell subset or site label of this sample denotes: chronic pancreatitis without an identified cause. The nucleotide sequence reads as follows: TGTGCCAGCAGCTTAGCCGGGAACACTGAAGCTTTCTTT. This is translated as CASSLAGNTEAFF. Extended through the reference TRBV7-6 and TRBJ1-1 proteins, this CDR3 yields the full variable domain: GAGVSQSPRYKVTKRGQDVALRCDPISGHVSLYWYRQALGQGPEFLTYFNYEAQQDKSGLPNDRFSAERPEGSISTLTIQRTEQRDSAMYRCASSLAGNTEAFFGQGTRLTVV.